The source of this T cell receptor beta chain is a study of OX40 agonist ivuxolimab in advanced cancers. About the study as a whole: Ivuxolimab was a fully human IgG2 agonistic monoclonal antibody targeting the costimulatory receptor OX40 (CD134). The paper reports the monotherapy dose-escalation portion (N ≈ 50 patients) of the phase I ivuxolimab trial. The dose-escalation cohort was around 83% male with a mean age of approximately 59 years, ranging from roughly 23 to 90. Of the roughly 54 patients in dose escalation, around 20 had hepatocellular carcinoma, some 15 had melanoma, 9 had renal cell carcinoma and 9 had head and neck cancer. Intravenous ivuxolimab was administered to patients every 2 weeks at six dose levels: 0.01, 0.1, 0.3, 1.5, 3 and 10 mg/kg. Peripheral TCRbeta sequencing aimed to test whether ivuxolimab altered TCR sequence diversity and caused clonal T-cell expansion. Partial responses occurred in three dose-escalation patients: two with cutaneous melanoma and one with hepatocellular carcinoma. Patients were allowed to have had prior anti-PD-1, anti-PD-L1 or anti-CTLA-4 therapy, and around two fifths of the dose-escalation patients had been treated with checkpoint inhibitors.

Genomic DNA was extracted from sorted cells for sequencing of the TCRbeta CDR3 region. The immunoSEQ Assay was used to sequence the TCRbeta CDR3 regions. TCRdb re-hosts the immuneACCESS table, in-frame sequences only. Its copies lack some clones; in the studies checked, an unresolved V gene accounts for under half of them, and the cause for the rest is not known. The sample records tens of thousands of clones, approximately 89% of which are singletons. The ten largest clones take up under 0.4% of the sample. V sheds 0 bases and J sheds 1 base, leaving 10 bases between their ends. The CDR3, from cysteine to phenylalanine, totals 15 residues. Just the 45-base CDR3 DNA is kept, in frame starting at base 1. Reading the germline V gene gives CDR1 SGHRS and CDR2 YFSETQ. Turning to this clone: Its antigen specificity is not known. Base qualities are not recorded, but no much larger clone differs from it by a single base.

Patients with autoimmune disease history or receiving systemic immunosuppression were excluded from the trial. Peripheral blood for TCR sequencing was collected from all dose cohorts at baseline, on cycle 4 day 1, and on cycle 7 day 1. The samples were drawn from a first-in-human, open-label, multicenter phase I dose-escalation trial of ivuxolimab. Adults with locally advanced or metastatic melanoma, renal cell carcinoma, hepatocellular carcinoma or head and neck squamous cell carcinoma were enrolled in the trial. Before TCR sequencing, CD4+ T cells and CD8+ T cells from peripheral blood were sorted into separate populations. Overall study outcomes, separate from this receptor: Low levels of normalized T-cell clonal expansion were also seen in some patients who did not respond. The antigen specificity of the peripheral T cells that underwent clonal expansion was not determined. After ivuxolimab, more expanded clones were found on average in CD8+ T cells than in CD4+ T cells. At doses from 0.1 to 3.0 mg/kg, clonal expansion was seen in both CD4+ and CD8+ blood T cells between baseline and week 6. In the 0.1-3.0 mg/kg groups, partial responders were among the patients with the lowest normalized peripheral clonal expansion, particularly in CD8+ T cells.

The sequenced sample was CD4+ or CD8+ T cells sorted from blood, obtained in a trial of the OX40 agonist ivuxolimab. The sequence is built from TRBV5-1 and TRBJ1-1, with the D segment identity uncertain. The sequence was obtained from an adult with an advanced solid tumor such as melanoma, head and neck, liver or kidney cancer. Here is the DNA: TGCGCCAGCAGCTTGGCCCGACACCAGAACACTGAAGCTTTCTTT. Translation gives CASSLARHQNTEAFF.